The T cell receptor beta chain described here comes from a study of radiotherapy plus CTLA-4 blockade in lung cancer. This clone is a singleton in its sample. Generated by immunoSEQ multiplex PCR, the TCRdb table keeps only in-frame clones and is missing some. The sample holds 85,000 to 90,000 clones, around 86% seen once. CDR1 and CDR2 (germline): SGHKS, YYEKEE (reference sequence). The CDR3 is 14 residues long. The J segment lost 4 bases and the V segment lost 0 bases, leaving 3 bases of the junction unmatched. The gene calls are TRBV5-5 and TRBJ2-5; 7 nucleotides match TRBD1. This specimen consisted of peripheral blood, obtained from a patient treated with radiotherapy plus ipilimumab. The source of this sequence is a human donor with non-small cell lung cancer that progressed on radiotherapy plus ipilimumab. Here the CDR3 reads CASSLEGAGETQYF. CDR3 DNA sequence: TGTGCCAGCAGCTTGGAGGGGGCTGGAGAGACCCAGTACTTC.